The following is a TCR beta chain sequence with its context. The sample comes from a study of early T cells in non-severe SARS-CoV-2 infection. Attached unique molecular identifiers marked individual cDNA molecules. Via MiXCR, TCRdb re-called the 5' RACE reads, giving one row per CDR3 protein. This sample carries fewer than 70,000 distinct CDR3 sequences, approximately 12% of them seen once, and the ten largest clones take approximately 2.8%. The sequenced sample consisted of whole blood. This receptor was obtained from an adult who was a healthcare worker with PCR-confirmed SARS-CoV-2 infection or an uninfected control (not recorded which).

The CDR3 is CASSKAEVGAPPQHF. CDR3 sequence (DNA): TGTGCCAGCAGCAAGGCAGAGGTTGGGGCACCGCCCCAGCATTTT. The V call is TRBV28, the J call TRBJ1-5; possibly TRBD1 for D (5 bases). The CDR3 totals 15 residues. V dropped 6 bases and J dropped 9 bases, with 21 bases sitting between them. Looked up from germline, CDR1 is MDHEN and CDR2 is SYDVKM.